This TCR beta chain originates from a study of chemoradiotherapy in HPV16-positive cancers. Study results and limitations: Candidate HPV-specific clones and E7-related TCR motifs grew in tumor during treatment.

This clone has a single count. Its antigen remains unidentified. Measured with immunoSEQ multiplex PCR; TCRdb has only the in-frame clones, and not every one. The profile shows 25,000 to 35,000 clones, over 65% of them singletons. Trimming took 7 bases from V and 7 from J, leaving 10 bases between them. CDR1 is SGHNT, CDR2 YYREEE, per germline (reference sequence). This CDR3 is 11 amino acids long. Repeated repertoire sampling spanned the course of chemoradiotherapy. Here the sequenced sample was blood, taken from a patient who underwent chemoradiotherapy. The chain links TRBV5-4 to TRBJ2-3; tentatively, D is TRBD2 (6 bases). The TCR was taken from a human donor with HPV-associated anogenital cancer. The CDR3 region is CASGGRNTQYF. CDR3 in DNA: TGTGCCAGCGGGGGGAGGAATACGCAGTATTTT.